The T cell receptor (beta chain) described here comes from a study of blood T cells in healthy people across ages (dated by TCRdb to about 2015). A note on the overall study: Template switching captured roughly one uniquely barcoded TCR beta cDNA molecule per two T cells in model experiments. Using deep sequencing normalized with unique cDNA molecular identifiers, the study measured how TCR beta repertoire diversity changes with age. Four age groups were formed from the donors: young (average about 15 years), middle-aged (around 41), aged (around 68) and long-lived (less than 85). Donors of different ages were randomly distributed across sequencing lanes to avoid experimental bias. The study analyzed two additional independent replicas of 1 million unique cDNA reads from the same blood draw for two donors, one aged 18 to 30 and one aged 80 or older.

Here is what the overall study found, with its caveats: Observed TCR beta diversity per million T cells fell roughly linearly with age, and a significant reduction was already apparent by age around 40. Because the CMV infection status of the donors was unknown, age-related changes in expanded clonotypes may potentially have been confounded. Since profiling was done on bulk unsorted PBMCs, naive and antigen-experienced compartments could not be conclusively compared. Total diversity estimates from one million sequenced T cells were considered lower bounds and underestimates. Observed TCR beta diversity correlated strongly with the percentage of naive T cells measured by flow cytometry. The long-lived group showed more naive CD4+ T cells, fewer expanded clones and increased TCR diversity than the aged group, suggesting age selection.

The method was 5' RACE. The sequencing machine was an Illumina HiSeq 2500. A second PCR of roughly 6 to 11 cycles was performed with a sample-barcoded 5' primer and a J-beta primer mix. Each TCR beta cDNA molecule received a unique molecular identifier from a template-switch 5' adaptor carrying 12 random nucleotides. Each sample yielded at least 2.5 million CDR3-containing paired-end reads. First-strand cDNA was synthesized from all RNA with the Mint cDNA synthesis kit, primed by a TRBC-specific oligonucleotide. After uracil-DNA glycosylase treatment, a first 18-cycle PCR used universal primers M1SS and BC2_uni_R on all cDNA. On the authors' methods: Normalization of each sample was performed by random selection of 1 million high-quality reads, each carrying a distinct molecular identifier. Instead of being binned into consensus sequences, reads with shared molecular identifiers were discarded. MiTCR, with a Q25 quality threshold and the strictest error-elimination algorithm, was used for CDR3 identification, clonotype clustering and error correction. A nonparametric unseen species model using Euler transformation provided a lower-bound estimate of total TCR beta diversity. The raw public data were reprocessed by TCRdb itself: fastp quality trimming at Q25, MiXCR clonotype calling, in-frame beta chains only. Every CDR3 protein is listed once, alongside the most common genes and DNA of its rows. TCRdb, rather than the study authors, made the V and J calls. Here the sample has about 1.8 million distinct CDR3 sequences; around half occur a single time. 2% to 2.5% of the sample rests with the top ten.

Donors were about 36 systemically healthy Caucasian individuals from Russia aged about 6 to 100 years. Around 9.8 milliliters of peripheral blood were collected from each donor into EDTA-treated Vacutainer tubes. Ficoll-Paque density-gradient centrifugation was used to isolate PBMCs, with at least 6.5 million per sample. Trizol reagent was used to extract total RNA from PBMCs, with at least 5 micrograms per sample. For every donor, an aliquot of PBMCs went through flow cytometry to measure the percentages of naive CD45RAhigh/CD27high T cells. Clipping removes 1 base from V and 1 base from J, with 7 as the unmatched junction base count. From the germline V gene, CDR1 is SGHTA and CDR2 is FQGNSA. The cysteine opens and the phenylalanine closes a CDR3 of 17 amino acids. CDR3 DNA is the only sequence kept; it has 51 bases, read in frame from the first base. Comment on this clonotype: No antigen is known for it. Per-nucleotide qualities are absent, and no much larger clonotype sits a single base away.

Recombination connected TRBV7-2 to TRBJ2-5; 9 central nucleotides agree with TRBD2. The sequenced sample was blood. The TCR was taken from a woman aged 40 to 49 in good health. The CDR3 in this case is CASSLGAAGGRQETQYF. The nucleotide sequence reads TGTGCCAGCAGCTTAGGCGCCGCGGGGGGGCGCCAAGAGACCCAGTACTTC.